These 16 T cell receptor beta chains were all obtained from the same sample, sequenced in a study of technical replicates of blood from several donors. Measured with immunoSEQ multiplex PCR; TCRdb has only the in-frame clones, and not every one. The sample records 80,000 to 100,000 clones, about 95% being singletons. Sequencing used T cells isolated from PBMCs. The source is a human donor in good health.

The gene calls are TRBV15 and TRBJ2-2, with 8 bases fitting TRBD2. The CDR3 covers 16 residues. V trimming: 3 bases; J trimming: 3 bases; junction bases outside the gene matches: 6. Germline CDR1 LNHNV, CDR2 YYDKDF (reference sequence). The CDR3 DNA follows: TGTGCCACCAGCAGTTCGGGACTAGAGGACACCGGGGAGCTGTTTTTT. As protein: CATSSSGLEDTGELFF.

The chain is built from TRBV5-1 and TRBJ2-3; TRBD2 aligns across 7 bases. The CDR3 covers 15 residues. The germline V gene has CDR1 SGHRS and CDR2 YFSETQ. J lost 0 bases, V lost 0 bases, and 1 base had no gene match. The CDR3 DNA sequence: TGCGCCAGCAGCTTGGCCGGGAGGAGCACAGATACGCAGTATTTT. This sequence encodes CASSLAGRSTDTQYF.

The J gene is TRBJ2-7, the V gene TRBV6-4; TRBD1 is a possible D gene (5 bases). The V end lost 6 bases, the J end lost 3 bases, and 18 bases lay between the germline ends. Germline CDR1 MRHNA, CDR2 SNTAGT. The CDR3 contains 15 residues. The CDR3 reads CASRYAGIFDYEQYF. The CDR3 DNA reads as TGTGCCAGCAGATACGCAGGGATTTTTGACTACGAGCAGTACTTC.

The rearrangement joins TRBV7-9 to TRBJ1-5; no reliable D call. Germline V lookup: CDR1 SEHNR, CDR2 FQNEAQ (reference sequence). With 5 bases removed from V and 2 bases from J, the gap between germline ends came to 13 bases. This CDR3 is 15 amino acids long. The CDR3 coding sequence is TGTGCCAGCAGCGATGGCTGGGCAGGCAATCAGCCCCAGCATTTT. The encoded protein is CASSDGWAGNQPQHF.

The CDR3 DNA reads TGTGCCAGCAGTGCATCACTAGCGGGTACCTACGAGCAGTACTTC. Its translation: CASSASLAGTYEQYF. The chain combines TRBV25-1 with TRBJ2-7, with TRBD2 identical over 9 bases. Per germline, CDR1 MGHDK and CDR2 SYGVNS. The CDR3 runs 15 residues. The V segment lost 4 bases and the J segment 2 bases; nucleotides outside the gene matches: 6.

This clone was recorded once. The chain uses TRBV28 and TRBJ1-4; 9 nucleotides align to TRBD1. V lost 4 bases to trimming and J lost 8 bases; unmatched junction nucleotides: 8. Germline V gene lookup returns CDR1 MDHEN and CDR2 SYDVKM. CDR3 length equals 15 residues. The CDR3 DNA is TGTGCCAGCAGTTCACCGGGACAGGGAAGGGAAAAACTGTTTTTT. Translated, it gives CASSSPGQGREKLFF.

The CDR3 DNA reads TGTGCCTGGAGGCCGGGACAGGGGGTCCTTTTAGCCAAAAACATTCAGTACTTC. It is translated as CAWRPGQGVLLAKNIQYF. The genes are TRBV30 and TRBJ2-4, with 11 bases identical to TRBD1. V dropped 3 bases and J dropped 0; count of bases not matched to a gene: 10. Germline V gives CDR1 GTSNPN, CDR2 SVGIG (reference sequence). This CDR3 spans 18 amino acids.

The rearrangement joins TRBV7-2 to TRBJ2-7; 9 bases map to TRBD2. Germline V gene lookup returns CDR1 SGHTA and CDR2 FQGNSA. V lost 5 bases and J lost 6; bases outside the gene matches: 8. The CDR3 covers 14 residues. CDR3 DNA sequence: TGTGCCAGCAGCCTCACGGCTAGCGGGATCGAGCAGTACTTC. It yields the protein CASSLTASGIEQYF.

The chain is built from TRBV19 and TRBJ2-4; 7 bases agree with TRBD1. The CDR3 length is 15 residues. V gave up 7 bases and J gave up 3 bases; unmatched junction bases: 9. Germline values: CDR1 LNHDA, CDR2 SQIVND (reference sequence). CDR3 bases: TGTGCCAGTACAGAACAGGGGACCCTCAAAAACATTCAGTACTTC. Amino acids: CASTEQGTLKNIQYF.

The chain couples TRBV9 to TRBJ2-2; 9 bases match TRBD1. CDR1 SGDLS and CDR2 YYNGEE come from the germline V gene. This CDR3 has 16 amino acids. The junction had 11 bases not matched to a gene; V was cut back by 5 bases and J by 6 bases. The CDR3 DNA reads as TGTGCCAGCAGTCAGAGGGGGACAGGGTCTTCCGGGGAGCTGTTTTTT. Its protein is CASSQRGTGSSGELFF.

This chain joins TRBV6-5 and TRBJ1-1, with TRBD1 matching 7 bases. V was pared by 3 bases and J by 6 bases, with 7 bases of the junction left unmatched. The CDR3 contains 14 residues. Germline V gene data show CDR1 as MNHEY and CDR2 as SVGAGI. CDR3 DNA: TGTGCCAGCAGTTATCGGGACAGAGGGGCTGAAGCTTTCTTT. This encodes CASSYRDRGAEAFF.

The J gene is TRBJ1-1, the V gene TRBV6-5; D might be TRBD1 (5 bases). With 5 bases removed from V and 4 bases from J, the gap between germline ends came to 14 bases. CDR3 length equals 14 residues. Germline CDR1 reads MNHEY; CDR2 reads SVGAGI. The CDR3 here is CASSTQGISTEAFF. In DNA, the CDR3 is TGTGCCAGCAGTACCCAGGGTATTAGCACTGAAGCTTTCTTT.

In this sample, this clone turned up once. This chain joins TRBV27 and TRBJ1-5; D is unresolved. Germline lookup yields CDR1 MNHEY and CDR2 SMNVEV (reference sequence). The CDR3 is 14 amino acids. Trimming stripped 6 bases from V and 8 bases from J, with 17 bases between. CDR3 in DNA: TGTGCCAGCAGAAGATTTTACGTTGAGGAGCCCCAGCATTTT. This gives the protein CASRRFYVEEPQHF.

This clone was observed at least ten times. The CDR3 DNA sequence: TGTGCCAGCAGTGAAGGTATGGGAGGTGGCTACACCTTC. This gives the protein CASSEGMGGGYTF. This chain links TRBV6-1 with TRBJ1-2; no clear D gene. The V end was cut by 1 base, the J end by 7 bases, with 10 bases between. Germline V gene lookup returns CDR1 MNHNS and CDR2 SASEGT. CDR3 length equals 13 residues.

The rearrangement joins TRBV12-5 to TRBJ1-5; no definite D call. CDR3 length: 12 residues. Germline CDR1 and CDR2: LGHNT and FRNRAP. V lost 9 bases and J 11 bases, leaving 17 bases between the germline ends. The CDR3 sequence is CASSRGVQSQHF. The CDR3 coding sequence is TGTGCTAGCAGCCGGGGAGTACAGTCCCAGCATTTT. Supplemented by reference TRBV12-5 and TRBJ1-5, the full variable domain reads DARVTQTPRHKVTEMGQEVTMRCQPILGHNTVFWYRQTMMQGLELLAYFRNRAPLDDSGMPKDRFSAEMPDATLATLKIQPSEPRDSAVYFCASSRGVQSQHFGDGTRLSIL.

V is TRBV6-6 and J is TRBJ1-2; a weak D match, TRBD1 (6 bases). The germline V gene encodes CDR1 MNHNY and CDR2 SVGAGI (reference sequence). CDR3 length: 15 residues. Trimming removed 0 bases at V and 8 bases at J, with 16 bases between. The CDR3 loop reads CASSYSGTQGNGYTF. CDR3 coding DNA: TGTGCCAGCAGTTACTCCGGGACCCAGGGGAACGGCTACACCTTC.